This T cell receptor beta chain derives from a study of cytomegalovirus exposure and HLA in healthy donors. The ends were cut back, 7 bases at V and 0 bases at J, with 11 bases in the middle. The CDR3 runs 14 residues. Germline V gene sequence: CDR1 SGHRS, CDR2 YFSETQ. With 60 Vbeta and 13 Jbeta primers, the PCR was carried out. Data came from immunoSEQ multiplex PCR; TCRdb stores just in-frame clones and leaves some out. The data show fewer than 250,000 clones, roughly nine tenths seen once. The chain joins TRBV5-1 to TRBJ2-4; D uncertain. Sequenced input: PBMCs. The clonotype originates from a boy younger than 10 in good health and CMV-seronegative. CDR3 protein: CASPTRLAKNIQYF. The CDR3 bases are TGCGCCAGCCCTACGAGACTAGCCAAAAACATTCAGTACTTC.